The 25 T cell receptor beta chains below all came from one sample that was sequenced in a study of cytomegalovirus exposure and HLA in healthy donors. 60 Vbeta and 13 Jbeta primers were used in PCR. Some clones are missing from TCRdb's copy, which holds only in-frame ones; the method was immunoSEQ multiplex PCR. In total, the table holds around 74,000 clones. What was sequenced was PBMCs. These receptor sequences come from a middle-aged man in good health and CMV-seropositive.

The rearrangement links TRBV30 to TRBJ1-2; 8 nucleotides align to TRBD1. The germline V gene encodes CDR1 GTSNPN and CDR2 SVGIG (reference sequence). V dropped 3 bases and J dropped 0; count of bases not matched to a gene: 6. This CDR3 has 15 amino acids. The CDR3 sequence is CAWRPQGVANYGYTF. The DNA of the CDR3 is TGTGCCTGGAGGCCACAGGGGGTAGCTAACTATGGCTACACCTTC. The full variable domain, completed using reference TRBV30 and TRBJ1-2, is SQTIHQWPATLVQPVGSPLSLECTVEGTSNPNLYWYRQAAGRGLQLLFYSVGIGQISSEVPQNLSASRPQDRQFILSSKKLLLSDSGFYLCAWRPQGVANYGYTFGSGTRLTVV.

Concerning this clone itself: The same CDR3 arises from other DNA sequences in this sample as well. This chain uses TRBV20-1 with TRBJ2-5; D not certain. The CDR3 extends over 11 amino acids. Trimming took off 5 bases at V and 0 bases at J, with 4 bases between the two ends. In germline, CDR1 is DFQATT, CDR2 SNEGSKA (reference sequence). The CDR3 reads CSAQNQETQYF. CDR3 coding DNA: TGCAGTGCTCAAAACCAAGAGACCCAGTACTTC.

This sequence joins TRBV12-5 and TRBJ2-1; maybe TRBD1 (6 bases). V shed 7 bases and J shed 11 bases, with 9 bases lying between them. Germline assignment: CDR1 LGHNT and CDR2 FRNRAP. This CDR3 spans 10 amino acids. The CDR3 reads CASEGEKQFF. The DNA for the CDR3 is TGTGCTAGTGAGGGGGAAAAGCAGTTCTTC. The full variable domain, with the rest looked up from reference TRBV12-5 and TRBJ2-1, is DARVTQTPRHKVTEMGQEVTMRCQPILGHNTVFWYRQTMMQGLELLAYFRNRAPLDDSGMPKDRFSAEMPDATLATLKIQPSEPRDSAVYFCASEGEKQFFGPGTRLTVL.

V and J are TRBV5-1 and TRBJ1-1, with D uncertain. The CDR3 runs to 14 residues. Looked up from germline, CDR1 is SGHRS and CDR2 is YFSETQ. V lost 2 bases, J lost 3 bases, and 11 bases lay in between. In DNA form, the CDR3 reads TGCGCCAGCAGCTTAGACCACGGGGACACTGAAGCTTTCTTT. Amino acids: CASSLDHGDTEAFF.

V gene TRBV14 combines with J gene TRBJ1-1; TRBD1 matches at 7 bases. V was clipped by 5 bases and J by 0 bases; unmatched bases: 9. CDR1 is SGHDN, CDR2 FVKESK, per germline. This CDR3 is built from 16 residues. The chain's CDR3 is CASSYSIQGLNTEAFF. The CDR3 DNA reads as TGTGCCAGCAGCTACTCTATACAGGGGTTGAACACTGAAGCTTTCTTT.

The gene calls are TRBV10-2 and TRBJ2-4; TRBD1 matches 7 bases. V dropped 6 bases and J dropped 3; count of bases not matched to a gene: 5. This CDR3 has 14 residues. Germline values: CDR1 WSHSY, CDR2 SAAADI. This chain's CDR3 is CASSSQGDKNIQYF. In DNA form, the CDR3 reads TGCGCCAGCAGCTCGCAGGGGGACAAAAACATTCAGTACTTC.

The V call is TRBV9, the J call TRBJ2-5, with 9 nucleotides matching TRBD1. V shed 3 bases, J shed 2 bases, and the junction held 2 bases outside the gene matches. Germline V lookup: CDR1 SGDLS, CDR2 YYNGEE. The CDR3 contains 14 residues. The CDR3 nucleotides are TGTGCCAGCAGCGCGGGACAGGGTCAAGAGACCCAGTACTTC. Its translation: CASSAGQGQETQYF.

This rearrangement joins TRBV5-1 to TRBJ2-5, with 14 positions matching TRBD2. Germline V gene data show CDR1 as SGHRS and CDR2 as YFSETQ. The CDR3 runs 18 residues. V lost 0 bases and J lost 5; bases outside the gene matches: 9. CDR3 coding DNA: TGCGCCAGCAGCTTGGCGATGCGGACTAGCGGGAGGAAGGAGACCCAGTACTTC. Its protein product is CASSLAMRTSGRKETQYF. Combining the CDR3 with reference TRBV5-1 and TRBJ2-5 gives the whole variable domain KAGVTQTPRYLIKTRGQQVTLSCSPISGHRSVSWYQQTPGQGLQFLFEYFSETQRNKGNFPGRFSGRQFSNSRSEMNVSTLELGDSALYLCASSLAMRTSGRKETQYFGPGTRLLVL.

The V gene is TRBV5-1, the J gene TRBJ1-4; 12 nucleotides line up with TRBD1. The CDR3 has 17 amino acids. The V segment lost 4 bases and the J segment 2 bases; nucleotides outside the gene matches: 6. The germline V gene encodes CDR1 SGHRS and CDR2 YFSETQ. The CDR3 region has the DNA TGCGCCAGCAGCCCTGAGGGGACAGGGGGCACTAATGAAAAACTGTTTTTT. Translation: CASSPEGTGGTNEKLFF. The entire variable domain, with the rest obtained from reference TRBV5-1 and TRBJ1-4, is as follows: KAGVTQTPRYLIKTRGQQVTLSCSPISGHRSVSWYQQTPGQGLQFLFEYFSETQRNKGNFPGRFSGRQFSNSRSEMNVSTLELGDSALYLCASSPEGTGGTNEKLFFGSGTQLSVL.

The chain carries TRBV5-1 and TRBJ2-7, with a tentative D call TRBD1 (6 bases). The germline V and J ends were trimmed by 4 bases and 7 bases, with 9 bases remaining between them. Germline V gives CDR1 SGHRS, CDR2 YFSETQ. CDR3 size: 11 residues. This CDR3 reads CASSVGQEQYV. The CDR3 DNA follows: TGCGCCAGCAGCGTAGGACAGGAGCAGTACGTC.

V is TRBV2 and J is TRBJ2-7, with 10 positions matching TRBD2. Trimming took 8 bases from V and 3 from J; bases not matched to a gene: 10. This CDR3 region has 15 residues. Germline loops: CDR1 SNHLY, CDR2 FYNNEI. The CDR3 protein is CASRGDPSGSYEQYF. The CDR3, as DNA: TGTGCCAGCCGAGGGGACCCTAGCGGGAGCTACGAGCAGTACTTC.

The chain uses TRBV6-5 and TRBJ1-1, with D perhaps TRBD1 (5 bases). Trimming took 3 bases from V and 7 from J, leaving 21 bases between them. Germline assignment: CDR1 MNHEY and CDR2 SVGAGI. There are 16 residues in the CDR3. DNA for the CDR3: TGTGCCAGCAGTTATCCCACCCCAGATGGGGGGGTTGAAGCTTTCTTT. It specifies CASSYPTPDGGVEAFF.

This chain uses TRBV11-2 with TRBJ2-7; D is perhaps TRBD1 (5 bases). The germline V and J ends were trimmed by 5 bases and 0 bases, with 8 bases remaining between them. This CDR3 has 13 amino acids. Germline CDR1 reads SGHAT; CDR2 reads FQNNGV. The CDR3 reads CASSQGYSYEQYF. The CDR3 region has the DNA TGTGCCAGCAGCCAGGGATACTCCTACGAGCAGTACTTC.

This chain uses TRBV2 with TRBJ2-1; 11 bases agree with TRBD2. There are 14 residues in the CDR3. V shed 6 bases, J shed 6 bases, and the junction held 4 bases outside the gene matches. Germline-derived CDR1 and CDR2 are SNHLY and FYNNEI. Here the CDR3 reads CASRRGLAGNEQFF. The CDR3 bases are TGTGCCAGCAGGCGCGGACTAGCGGGCAATGAGCAGTTCTTC.

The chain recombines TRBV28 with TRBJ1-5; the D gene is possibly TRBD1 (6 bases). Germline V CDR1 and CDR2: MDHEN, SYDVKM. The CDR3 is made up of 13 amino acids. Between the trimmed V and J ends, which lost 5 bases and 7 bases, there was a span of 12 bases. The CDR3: CASSTNRDQPQHF. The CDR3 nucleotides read TGTGCCAGCAGTACCAACAGGGACCAGCCCCAGCATTTT.

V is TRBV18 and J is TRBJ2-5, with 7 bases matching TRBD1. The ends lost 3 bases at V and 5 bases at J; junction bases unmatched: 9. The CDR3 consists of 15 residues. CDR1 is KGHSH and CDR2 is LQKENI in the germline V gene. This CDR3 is CASSPAPDREETQYF. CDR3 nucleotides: TGTGCCAGCTCACCCGCCCCTGACAGGGAGGAGACCCAGTACTTC. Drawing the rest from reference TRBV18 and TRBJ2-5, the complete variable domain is NAGVMQNPRHLVRRRGQEARLRCSPMKGHSHVYWYRQLPEEGLKFMVYLQKENIIDESGMPKERFSAEFPKEGPSILRIQQVVRGDSAAYFCASSPAPDREETQYFGPGTRLLVL.

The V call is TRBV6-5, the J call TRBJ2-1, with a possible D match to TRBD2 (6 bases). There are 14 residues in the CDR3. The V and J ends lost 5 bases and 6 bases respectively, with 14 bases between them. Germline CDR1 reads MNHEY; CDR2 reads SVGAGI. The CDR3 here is CASSPPGLPNEQFF. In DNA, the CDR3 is TGTGCCAGCAGTCCACCGGGACTTCCCAATGAGCAGTTCTTC.

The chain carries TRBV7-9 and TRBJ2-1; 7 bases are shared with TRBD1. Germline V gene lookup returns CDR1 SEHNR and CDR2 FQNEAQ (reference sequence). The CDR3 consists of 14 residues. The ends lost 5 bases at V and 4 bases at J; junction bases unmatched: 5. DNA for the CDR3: TGTGCCAGCAGCCCCACAGGGGTATACAATGAGCAGTTCTTC. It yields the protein CASSPTGVYNEQFF.

The CDR3 sequence is CASSVMNEQFF. In nucleotides, the CDR3 is TGTGCCAGCAGTGTAATGAATGAGCAGTTCTTC. J is TRBJ2-1 and V is TRBV2; D remains unclear. Germline values: CDR1 SNHLY, CDR2 FYNNEI. With 4 bases removed from V and 7 bases from J, the gap between germline ends came to 5 bases. The CDR3 runs to 11 residues.

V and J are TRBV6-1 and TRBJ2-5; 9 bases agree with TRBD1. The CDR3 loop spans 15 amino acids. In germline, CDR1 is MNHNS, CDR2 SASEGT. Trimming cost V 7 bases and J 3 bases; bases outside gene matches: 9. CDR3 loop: CASTSKGDREETQYF. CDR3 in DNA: TGTGCCAGCACCTCAAAGGGGGACAGGGAAGAGACCCAGTACTTC.

The CDR3 spells CASSLGSRETQYF. As DNA, the CDR3 is TGTGCCAGCAGCTTAGGGTCGCGGGAGACCCAGTACTTC. J is TRBJ2-5 and V is TRBV7-9, with D unresolved. The CDR3 is 13 amino acids. Germline loops: CDR1 SEHNR, CDR2 FQNEAQ (reference sequence). Trimming removed 1 base at V and 5 bases at J, with 8 bases between.

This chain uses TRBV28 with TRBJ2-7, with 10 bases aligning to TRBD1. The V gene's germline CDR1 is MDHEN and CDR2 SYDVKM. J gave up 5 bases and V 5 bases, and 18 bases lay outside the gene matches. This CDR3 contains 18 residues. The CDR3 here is CASSPSPGLGTGENEQYF. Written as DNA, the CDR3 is TGTGCCAGCAGTCCGTCTCCAGGGCTTGGGACAGGGGAAAACGAGCAGTACTTC.

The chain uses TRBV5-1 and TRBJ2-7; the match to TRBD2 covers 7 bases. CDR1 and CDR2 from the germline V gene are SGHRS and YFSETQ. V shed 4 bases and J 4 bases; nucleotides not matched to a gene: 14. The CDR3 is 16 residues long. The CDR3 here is CASSLGGGSAIYEQYF. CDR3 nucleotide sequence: TGCGCCAGCAGCCTGGGGGGGGGATCTGCAATTTACGAGCAGTACTTC.

The DNA for the CDR3 is TGTGCCAGCAGTCCGGGACAGATATTCTACGAGCAGTACGTC. Amino acids: CASSPGQIFYEQYV. This chain uses TRBV7-6 with TRBJ2-7; 7 bases map to TRBD1. V lost 6 bases, J lost 3 bases, and 8 bases stayed unmatched. Germline CDR1 SGHVS, CDR2 FNYEAQ. This CDR3 has 14 amino acids.

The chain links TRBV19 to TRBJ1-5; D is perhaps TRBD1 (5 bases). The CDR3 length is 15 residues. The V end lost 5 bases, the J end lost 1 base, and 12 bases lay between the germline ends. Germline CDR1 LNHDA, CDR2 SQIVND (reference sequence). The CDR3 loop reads CASSVSRGSNQPQHF. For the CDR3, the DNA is TGTGCCAGTAGTGTCTCAAGGGGAAGCAATCAGCCCCAGCATTTT.